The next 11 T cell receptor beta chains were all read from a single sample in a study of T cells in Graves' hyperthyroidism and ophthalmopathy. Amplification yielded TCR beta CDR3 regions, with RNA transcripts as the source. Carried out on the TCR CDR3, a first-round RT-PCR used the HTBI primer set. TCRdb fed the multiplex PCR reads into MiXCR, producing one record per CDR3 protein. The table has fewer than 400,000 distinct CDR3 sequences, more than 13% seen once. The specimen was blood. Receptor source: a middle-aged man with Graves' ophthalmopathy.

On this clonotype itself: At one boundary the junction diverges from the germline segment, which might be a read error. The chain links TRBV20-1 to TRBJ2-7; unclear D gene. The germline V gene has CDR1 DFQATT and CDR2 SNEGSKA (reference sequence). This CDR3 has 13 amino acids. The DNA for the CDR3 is TGCGGTGCCCTTCCGGGCGGTACCTACGAGCAGTACTTC. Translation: CGALPGGTYEQYF.

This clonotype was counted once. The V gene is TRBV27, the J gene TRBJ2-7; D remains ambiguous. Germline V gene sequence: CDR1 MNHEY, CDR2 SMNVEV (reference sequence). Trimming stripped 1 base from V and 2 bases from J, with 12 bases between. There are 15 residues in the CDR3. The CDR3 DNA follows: TGTGCCAGCAGTTTATTTGTTCCCGGAGCCTACGAGCAGTACTTC. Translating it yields CASSLFVPGAYEQYF.

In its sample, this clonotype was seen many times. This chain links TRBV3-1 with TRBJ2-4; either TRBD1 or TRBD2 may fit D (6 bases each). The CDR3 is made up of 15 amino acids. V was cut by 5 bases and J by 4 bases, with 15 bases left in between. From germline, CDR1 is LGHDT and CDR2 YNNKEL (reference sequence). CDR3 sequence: CASSGRQGPKNIQYF. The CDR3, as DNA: TGTGCCAGCAGCGGGAGGCAGGGGCCGAAAAACATTCAGTACTTC.

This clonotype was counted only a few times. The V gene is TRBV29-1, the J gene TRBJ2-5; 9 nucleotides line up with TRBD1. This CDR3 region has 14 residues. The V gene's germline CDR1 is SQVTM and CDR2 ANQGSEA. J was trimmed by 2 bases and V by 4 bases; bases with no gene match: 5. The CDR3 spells CSVVGGQGQETQYF. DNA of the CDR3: TGCAGCGTTGTCGGAGGACAGGGGCAAGAGACCCAGTACTTC.

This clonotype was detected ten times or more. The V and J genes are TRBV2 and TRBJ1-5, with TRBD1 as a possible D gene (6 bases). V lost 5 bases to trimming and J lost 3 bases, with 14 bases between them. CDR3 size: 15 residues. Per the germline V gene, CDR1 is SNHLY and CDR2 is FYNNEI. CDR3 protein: CASSSRGGSNQPQHF. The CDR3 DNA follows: TGTGCCAGCAGTTCCAGAGGGGGGTCCAATCAGCCCCAGCATTTT.

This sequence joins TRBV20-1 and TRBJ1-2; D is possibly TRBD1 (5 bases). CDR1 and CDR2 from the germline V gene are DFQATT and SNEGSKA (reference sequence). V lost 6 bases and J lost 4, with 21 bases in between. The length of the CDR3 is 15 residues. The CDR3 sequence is CSAPGGGRGFYGYTF. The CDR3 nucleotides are TGCAGTGCACCGGGGGGGGGTAGGGGATTCTATGGCTACACCTTC.

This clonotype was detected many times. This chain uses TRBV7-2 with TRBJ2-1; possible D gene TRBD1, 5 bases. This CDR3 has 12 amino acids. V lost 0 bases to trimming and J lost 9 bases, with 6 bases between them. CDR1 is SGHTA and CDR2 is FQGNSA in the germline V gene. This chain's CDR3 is CASSLAQGEQFF. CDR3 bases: TGTGCCAGCAGCTTAGCGCAGGGTGAGCAGTTCTTC.

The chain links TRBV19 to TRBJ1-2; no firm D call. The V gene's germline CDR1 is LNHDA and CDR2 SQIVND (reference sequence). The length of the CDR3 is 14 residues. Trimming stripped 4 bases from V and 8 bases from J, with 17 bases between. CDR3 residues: CASSTLPGNDGYTF. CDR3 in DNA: TGTGCCAGTAGTACCCTTCCGGGAAACGACGGCTACACCTTC.

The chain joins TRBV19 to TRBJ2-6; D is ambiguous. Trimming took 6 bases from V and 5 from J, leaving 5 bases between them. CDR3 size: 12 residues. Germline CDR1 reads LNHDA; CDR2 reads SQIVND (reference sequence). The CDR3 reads CASRARANVLTF. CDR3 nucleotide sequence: TGTGCCAGTAGGGCTAGGGCCAACGTCCTGACTTTC.

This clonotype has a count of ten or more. The CDR3 DNA sequence: TGTGCCAGCAGCGTAGGAACCTTGGGGGGCTACACCTTC. Its protein is CASSVGTLGGYTF. This chain connects TRBV9 to TRBJ1-2; D not resolved. CDR1 is SGDLS, CDR2 YYNGEE, per germline. The CDR3 is made up of 13 amino acids. V was clipped by 0 bases and J by 8 bases, with 11 bases between them. The variable domain in full, completed from reference TRBV9 and TRBJ1-2, reads DSGVTQTPKHLITATGQRVTLRCSPRSGDLSVYWYQQSLDQGLQFLIQYYNGEERAKGNILERFSAQQFPDLHSELNLSSLELGDSALYFCASSVGTLGGYTFGSGTRLTVV.

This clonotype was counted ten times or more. CDR3 residues: CASSLISRTQETQYF. For the CDR3, the DNA is TGTGCCAGCAGTTTAATATCGAGAACCCAAGAGACCCAGTACTTC. The V gene is TRBV28, the J gene TRBJ2-5; D gene uncertain. There are 15 residues in the CDR3. Germline CDR1 MDHEN, CDR2 SYDVKM. The V gene lost 2 bases and the J gene lost 1 base, with 11 bases spanning the gap.